Below, one TCR beta chain is given with its context. The data were taken from a study of T cell changes during pregnancy in multiple sclerosis. V shed 5 bases, J shed 4 bases, and the junction held 9 bases outside the gene matches. Germline V gene lookup returns CDR1 WSHSY and CDR2 SAAADI. CDR3 length equals 15 residues. Assay used: immunoSEQ multiplex PCR; TCRdb lists only in-frame clones, some missing. The sample includes almost 95,000 clones, about 92% of them seen just once. The material sequenced was peripheral blood, taken in the first trimester of pregnancy. The receptor was isolated from a female donor with multiple sclerosis, enrolled in a pregnancy study. This chain uses TRBV10-2 with TRBJ1-1; 8 bases match TRBD1. CDR3: CASSYGQGPPTEAFF. CDR3 DNA sequence: TGCGCCAGCAGTTACGGACAGGGACCTCCCACTGAAGCTTTCTTT.